This TCR beta chain comes out of a study of PD-1 blockade in mismatch repair-deficient tumors. The study, taken as a whole, reports: Tumor-resident clones, often undetectable pretreatment in blood, expanded then contracted after pembrolizumab.

The V gene lost 2 bases and the J gene lost 2 bases, with 14 bases spanning the gap. This CDR3 region has 15 residues. Germline lookup yields CDR1 SGHDT and CDR2 YYEEEE. As to this clone: Its antigen is as yet unknown.

Data came from immunoSEQ multiplex PCR; TCRdb stores just in-frame clones and leaves some out. The sample carries roughly 53,000 clones, around 80% recorded once. The rearrangement joins TRBV5-6 to TRBJ2-7, with a tentative D call TRBD1 (5 bases). Sequencing was performed on peripheral blood, taken 4 weeks after starting pembrolizumab. This sequence was found in an adult with mismatch repair-deficient cancer. CDR3 DNA sequence: TGTGCCAGCAGCTTTTTAGCTAGGGGCACCTACGAGCAGTACTTC. Translating it yields CASSFLARGTYEQYF.